One sample yielded the 4 T cell receptor beta chains listed below, sequenced in a study of identical twins' blood T cells. TCRdb passed the 5' RACE reads through MiXCR, listing each CDR3 protein once. This sample yields hundreds of thousands of distinct CDR3 sequences, of which roughly 30% are seen a single time; 5.5% to 6.5% belongs to the top ten. Sample: PBMCs. The receptors were gathered from a woman between 18 and 55 years old in good health.

The rearrangement uses TRBV7-9 and TRBJ1-2; D call uncertain. Trimming shortened V by 5 bases and J by 8 bases, and 12 bases separated the two germline ends. Per germline, CDR1 SEHNR and CDR2 FQNEAQ (reference sequence). The CDR3 is 12 residues long. The CDR3 DNA reads TGTGCCAGCAGCGGACGACTAGGGGGCTACACCTTC. This codes for CASSGRLGGYTF.

In this sample, this clonotype turned up a few times. The gene calls are TRBV2 and TRBJ1-1; D perhaps matches TRBD1 (5 bases). The CDR3 spans 14 residues. Deletions cut 7 bases from V and 10 bases from J, with 22 bases between. Per germline, CDR1 SNHLY and CDR2 FYNNEI. This CDR3 reads CASTKRPKRRGAFF. In nucleotides, the CDR3 is TGTGCCAGCACCAAAAGACCCAAACGGAGGGGAGCTTTCTTT.

On this clonotype itself: Germline and junction disagree at one end, which may indicate a read error. This chain links TRBV7-6 with TRBJ1-3, with 7 bases that match TRBD1. Germline lookup yields CDR1 SGHVS and CDR2 FNYEAQ. This CDR3 is built from 16 residues. This CDR3 reads CASSSWTGMGGNTIYF. CDR3 in DNA: TGCGCCAGCAGCTCCTGGACAGGCATGGGTGGAAACACCATATATTTT. The full variable domain, rest sourced from reference TRBV7-6 and TRBJ1-3, is GAGVSQSPRYKVTKRGQDVALRCDPISGHVSLYWYRQALGQGPEFLTYFNYEAQQDKSGLPNDRFSAERPEGSISTLTIQRTEQRDSAMYRCASSSWTGMGGNTIYFGEGSWLTVV.

V is TRBV9 and J is TRBJ2-1; D is unresolved. V lost 0 bases and J 0 bases, leaving 7 bases between the germline ends. Germline values: CDR1 SGDLS, CDR2 YYNGEE. The CDR3 consists of 15 residues. The CDR3 loop reads CASSVDPNSYNEQFF. DNA for the CDR3: TGTGCCAGCAGCGTAGATCCGAACTCCTACAATGAGCAGTTCTTC.